The 7 T cell receptor beta chains presented below share a single source sample, sequenced in a study of CD8+ T cells in alopecia areata. Extracted from the samples, RNA was reverse transcribed into cDNA to serve as the sequencing template. Profiling relied on immunoSEQ multiplex PCR, and the TCRdb table lists in-frame clones only, not all of them. The sample consists of under 70,000 clones, about 96% of them appearing once. The material sequenced was CD8+ T cells sorted from blood, taken at week 0. The receptors were gathered from a human donor with alopecia areata.

This chain connects TRBV10-3 to TRBJ2-3, with 7 bases lining up with TRBD2. V lost 0 bases, J lost 1 base, and 4 bases stayed unmatched. The CDR3 totals 16 residues. Germline CDR1 ENHRY, CDR2 SYGVKD. This chain's CDR3 is CAISESGGVGTDTQYF. The CDR3 bases are TGTGCCATCAGTGAGTCGGGAGGGGTAGGCACAGATACGCAGTATTTT.

Comments on this clone: The same CDR3 also results from other DNA sequences found in this sample. V is TRBV5-5 and J is TRBJ2-7; 8 positions agree with TRBD1. This CDR3 has 14 amino acids. Trimming cost V 4 bases and J 1 base; bases outside gene matches: 4. Germline CDR1 is SGHKS and CDR2 is YYEKEE (reference sequence). CDR3 residues: CASSPGTGSYEQYF. CDR3 in DNA: TGTGCCAGCAGCCCGGGGACAGGATCCTACGAGCAGTACTTC.

The gene calls are TRBV11-2 and TRBJ2-1, with 10 positions matching TRBD2. The CDR3 runs 15 residues. Germline V gene data show CDR1 as SGHAT and CDR2 as FQNNGV. The trim removed 10 bases at V and 3 bases at J, leaving 9 bases unmatched. The DNA for the CDR3 is TGTGCCACCACCCGTCTAGCGGGGGTCTACAATGAGCAGTTCTTC. The encoded protein is CATTRLAGVYNEQFF.

The chain uses TRBV23-1 and TRBJ2-7; D is ambiguous. TRBV23-1 is placed among ORFs of uncertain function. The ends were cut back, 7 bases at V and 5 bases at J, with 15 bases in the middle. This CDR3 spans 13 amino acids. The CDR3 DNA is TGCGCCAGCAATCTTCCCCCGCCCAACGAGCAGTACTTC. Its protein is CASNLPPPNEQYF.

The J gene is TRBJ1-1, the V gene TRBV5-1, with no clear D. Germline V gene data show CDR1 as SGHRS and CDR2 as YFSETQ. CDR3 length equals 12 residues. V was shortened by 0 bases and J by 10 bases, with 10 bases between the two germline ends. CDR3 in amino acids: CASSLGAHRAFF. CDR3 nucleotides: TGCGCCAGCAGCTTGGGTGCCCACCGAGCTTTCTTT.

The V call is TRBV18, the J call TRBJ2-2; D gene unclear. Germline CDR1 and CDR2: KGHSH and LQKENI. The CDR3 spans 12 residues. V dropped 4 bases and J dropped 8 bases, with 8 bases sitting between them. In nucleotides, the CDR3 is TGTGCCAGCTCACTAACAGTGGGGGAGCTGTTTTTT. Translated: CASSLTVGELFF. Filled out from reference TRBV18 and TRBJ2-2, the complete variable domain reads NAGVMQNPRHLVRRRGQEARLRCSPMKGHSHVYWYRQLPEEGLKFMVYLQKENIIDESGMPKERFSAEFPKEGPSILRIQQVVRGDSAAYFCASSLTVGELFFGEGSRLTVL.

This chain connects TRBV2 to TRBJ2-7, with 7 bases that match TRBD1. CDR3 length: 14 amino acids. Germline CDR1 is SNHLY and CDR2 is FYNNEI. J gave up 3 bases and V 6 bases, and 8 bases lay outside the gene matches. In DNA form, the CDR3 reads TGTGCCAGCAGGATGGACAGGCTACTCTACGAGCAGTACTTC. Translated: CASRMDRLLYEQYF.